These 14 T cell receptor beta chains were all obtained from the same sample, sequenced in a study of Ad26.COV2.S vaccination and SARS-CoV-2 variants. Stated treatment: about 20 received Ad26.COV2.S at low or high dose, single or two shots; roughly five received placebo; per-sample allocation not given. Collection of the samples took place on day 63 after the first injection of vaccine or placebo. The protocol was immunoSEQ multiplex PCR, while the TCRdb copy is restricted to in-frame clones and leaves out a portion. The data show about 680,000 clones, 80% to 90% seen once. This material consisted of peripheral blood, taken in a trial of Ad26.COV2.S vaccine versus placebo. The receptors here all came from a person aged 18-65 years who received the Ad26.COV2.S COVID-19 vaccine or a placebo.

The chain couples TRBV5-8 to TRBJ2-7; D unresolved. The CDR3 runs 10 residues. The ends were cut back, 4 bases at V and 2 bases at J, with 1 base in the middle. Per the germline V gene, CDR1 is SGHTS and CDR2 is YDEGEE. The CDR3 region is CASSPYEQYF. DNA of the CDR3: TGTGCCAGCAGCCCCTACGAGCAGTACTTC.

The chain recombines TRBV3-1 (or the pseudogene TRBV3-2) with TRBJ1-4; D gene ambiguous. Looked up from germline, CDR1 is LGHDT and CDR2 is YNNKEL (reference sequence). Trimming took off 4 bases at V and 1 base at J, with 13 bases between the two ends. The CDR3 extends over 16 amino acids. CDR3 amino acids: CASSLRGEGTNEKLFF. Written as DNA, the CDR3 is TGTGCCAGCAGCCTGCGAGGAGAGGGAACTAATGAAAAACTGTTTTTT.

The chain recombines TRBV4-2 with TRBJ2-7, with 9 positions matching TRBD2. Unmatched junction bases numbered 11, after V lost 1 base and J lost 7 bases. The CDR3 consists of 16 residues. Germline-derived CDR1 and CDR2 are LGHNA and YNFKEQ. The CDR3 loop reads CASSQVGGRAFREQYF. The CDR3 DNA reads as TGTGCCAGCAGCCAAGTTGGCGGGAGGGCCTTTCGGGAGCAGTACTTC.

The chain links TRBV30 to TRBJ1-6; 9 positions agree with TRBD1. Per germline, CDR1 GTSNPN and CDR2 SVGIG (reference sequence). The J segment lost 7 bases and the V segment lost 1 base, leaving 2 bases of the junction unmatched. The CDR3 extends over 14 amino acids. The CDR3 DNA sequence: TGTGCCTGGAGTGCCGGACAGGGGAATTCACCCCTCCACTTT. It is translated as CAWSAGQGNSPLHF.

This chain uses TRBV30 with TRBJ2-3; D may be TRBD1 (6 bases). Germline lookup yields CDR1 GTSNPN and CDR2 SVGIG (reference sequence). Trimming took off 5 bases at V and 6 bases at J, with 21 bases between the two ends. There are 15 residues in the CDR3. The chain's CDR3 is CAWRGDGQTIDTQYF. The DNA of the CDR3 is TGTGCCTGGCGTGGGGATGGACAGACCATTGATACGCAGTATTTT.

The chain links TRBV6-5 to TRBJ1-1, with TRBD1 identical over 7 bases. The CDR3 extends over 15 amino acids. The V and J ends lost 4 bases and 5 bases, in that order; junction bases with no gene match: 10. CDR1 is MNHEY and CDR2 is SVGAGI in the germline V gene. Here the CDR3 DNA reads TGTGCCAGCAGTTTTTCGGACAGGCGAAGGACTGAAGCTTTCTTT. Translated, it gives CASSFSDRRRTEAFF.

CDR3 DNA: TGCGCCAGCAGTCAAACGGCAGGGACAACCTACGAGCAGTACTTC. It encodes CASSQTAGTTYEQYF. This chain connects TRBV5-1 to TRBJ2-7, with D maybe TRBD1 (6 bases). The V gene's germline CDR1 is SGHRS and CDR2 YFSETQ. V lost 5 bases and J lost 2, with 17 bases in between. CDR3 length equals 15 residues.

This clone has a single count. This chain uses TRBV3-1 (or the pseudogene TRBV3-2) with TRBJ2-1; D remains unclear. The V end was cut by 4 bases, the J end by 8 bases, with 9 bases between. CDR3 length equals 12 residues. Germline CDR1 is LGHDT and CDR2 is YNNKEL (reference sequence). CDR3 DNA sequence: TGTGCCAGCAGCCCCGGGTGGGATGAGCAGTTCTTC. Residues: CASSPGWDEQFF.

The chain joins TRBV11-2 to TRBJ1-1; perhaps TRBD1 as D (5 bases). The CDR3 extends over 13 amino acids. CDR1 SGHAT and CDR2 FQNNGV come from the germline V gene. Trimming took 5 bases from V and 3 from J, leaving 10 bases between them. The CDR3 reads CASSPGQYTEAFF. The CDR3 DNA reads TGTGCCAGCAGCCCAGGGCAATACACTGAAGCTTTCTTT.

The gene calls are TRBV9 and TRBJ2-7; 7 bases line up with TRBD1. This CDR3 spans 14 amino acids. The V gene's germline CDR1 is SGDLS and CDR2 YYNGEE. Trimming cost V 0 bases and J 3 bases; bases outside gene matches: 3. The CDR3 sequence: CASSVEGDSYEQYF. The CDR3 nucleotides read TGTGCCAGCAGCGTAGAAGGGGACAGCTACGAGCAGTACTTC.

V and J are TRBV7-2 and TRBJ2-1; a weak D match, TRBD2 (6 bases). With 2 bases removed from V and 2 bases from J, the gap between germline ends came to 10 bases. In germline, CDR1 is SGHTA, CDR2 FQGNSA. This CDR3 is built from 15 residues. Here the CDR3 reads CASSLTGTPYNEQFF. The CDR3 DNA reads TGTGCCAGCAGCTTAACCGGGACTCCCTACAATGAGCAGTTCTTC.

The rearrangement uses TRBV18 and TRBJ2-2; D remains ambiguous. Germline CDR1 is KGHSH and CDR2 is LQKENI. This CDR3 region has 13 residues. V was clipped by 3 bases and J by 4 bases, with 6 bases between them. The CDR3 sequence: CASSPHTTGELFF. As DNA, the CDR3 is TGTGCCAGCTCACCCCACACCACCGGGGAGCTGTTTTTT.

The rearrangement joins TRBV27 to TRBJ2-7; D is uncertain. Germline loops: CDR1 MNHEY, CDR2 SMNVEV (reference sequence). V lost 8 bases and J lost 0, with 14 bases in between. CDR3 length equals 14 residues. CDR3 residues: CASSTGLSSYEQYF. The CDR3 region has the DNA TGTGCCAGCTCGACGGGCCTTAGCTCCTACGAGCAGTACTTC.

This chain connects TRBV19 to TRBJ2-1, with 9 bases that match TRBD2. From germline, CDR1 is LNHDA and CDR2 SQIVND (reference sequence). V was clipped by 3 bases and J by 6 bases; unmatched bases: 6. CDR3 length equals 15 residues. The CDR3 nucleotides are TGTGCCAGTAGTATCAGCGGGGGGTCTGGCAATGAGCAGTTCTTC. Translating gives CASSISGGSGNEQFF. The full variable domain, completed using reference TRBV19 and TRBJ2-1, is DGGITQSPKYLFRKEGQNVTLSCEQNLNHDAMYWYRQDPGQGLRLIYYSQIVNDFQKGDIAEGYSVSREKKESFPLTVTSAQKNPTAFYLCASSISGGSGNEQFFGPGTRLTVL.